The clone carrying this T cell receptor beta chain was seen only a few times. Its antigen is not known. The data derive from a study of cytomegalovirus exposure and HLA in healthy donors. Study details: Genotyping of more than 300 donors showed that around 85% belonged to the Caucasian-associated ancestry cluster.

Points from the study as a whole: Among the most significant clusters, several appeared linked to common viral pathogens in a later analysis. Owing to their indistinguishability, certain V segments, notably TRBV6-2 and TRBV6-3, were excluded.

The CDR3 runs to 15 residues. Germline lookup yields CDR1 KGHSH and CDR2 LQKENI. The V segment lost 5 bases and the J segment 7 bases; nucleotides outside the gene matches: 11. The PCR had 60 Vbeta and 13 Jbeta primers. The table came from immunoSEQ multiplex PCR; TCRdb's copy has only in-frame clones and leaves some out. The sample records roughly 150,000 clones, about 80% being singletons. This chain connects TRBV18 to TRBJ2-5; 9 nucleotides align to TRBD2. Sequencing input: PBMCs. The TCR comes from a young man in good health and CMV-seronegative. The CDR3 nucleotides read TGTGCCAGCTCATCGACAGCGGGGGGCCGGGGGACCCAGTACTTC. As protein: CASSSTAGGRGTQYF.